The clone carrying this TCR beta chain has ten or more counts. Its specificity is not known. The sample belongs to a study of T cells in Graves' hyperthyroidism and ophthalmopathy. TCR beta CDR3 sequences were amplified from RNA transcripts. The primer set for the first-round RT-PCR of the TCR CDR3 was HTBI. TCRdb re-derived calls from the multiplex PCR reads in MiXCR, one entry per CDR3 protein. Among approximately 430,000 distinct CDR3 sequences listed, approximately 15% were seen once. This CDR3 contains 14 residues. Germline CDR1 is SEHNR and CDR2 is FQNEAQ (reference sequence). Trimming at V came to 6 bases and at J to 8 bases, leaving 10 bases not matched to a gene. Study-level points and caveats: Blood also held most thyroid clonotypes expanded beyond 0.001.

Across 18 months, stable Graves' hyperthyroidism was marked by no progression to ophthalmopathy. Hyperthyroidism, newly diagnosed and lasting under 2 months, affected patients aged 18 to 65. This rearrangement joins TRBV7-9 to TRBJ1-2; TRBD1 matches 9 bases. The sample taken for sequencing was blood. The origin of this receptor is a woman aged 18-29 years with Graves' hyperthyroidism. This CDR3 reads CASRTTDRGEGYTF. DNA for the CDR3: TGTGCCAGCAGGACGACAGACAGGGGGGAAGGCTACACCTTC.